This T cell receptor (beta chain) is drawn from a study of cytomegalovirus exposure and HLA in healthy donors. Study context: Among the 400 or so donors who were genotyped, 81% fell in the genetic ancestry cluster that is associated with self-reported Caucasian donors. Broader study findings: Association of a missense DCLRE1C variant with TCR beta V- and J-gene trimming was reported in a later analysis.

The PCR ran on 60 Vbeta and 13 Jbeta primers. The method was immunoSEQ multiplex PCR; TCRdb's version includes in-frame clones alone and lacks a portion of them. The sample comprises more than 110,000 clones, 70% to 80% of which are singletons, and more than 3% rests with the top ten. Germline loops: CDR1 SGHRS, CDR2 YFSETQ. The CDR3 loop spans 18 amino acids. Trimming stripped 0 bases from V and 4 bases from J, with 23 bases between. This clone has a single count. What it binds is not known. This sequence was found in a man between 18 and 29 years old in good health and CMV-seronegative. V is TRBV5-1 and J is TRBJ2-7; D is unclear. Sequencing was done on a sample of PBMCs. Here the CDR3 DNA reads TGCGCCAGCAGCTTGGCCTCCCTGACTCCGCAGAGGAATTACGAGCAGTACTTC. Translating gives CASSLASLTPQRNYEQYF.